The sample holds a few counts of the clone carrying this T cell receptor beta chain. Time point of the sample: patch test 3, about 24 weeks after DPC sensitization. Treatment denoted: therapeutic diphenylcyclopropenone sensitization with weekly scalp DPC. Prior to each patch test being applied, blood was drawn. This sample is drawn from a study of human T cells and chemical hapten exposure. Study details: Patch tests applied 0.01% DPC to the upper back, read at 6 days.

The V gene's germline CDR1 is DFQATT and CDR2 SNEGSKA (reference sequence). This CDR3 comprises 16 residues. Deletions cut 1 base from V and 2 bases from J, with 16 bases between. MiXCR, run by TCRdb on the RACE reads, gives a single entry per CDR3 protein. Counted here are 62,000 or so distinct CDR3 sequences, 11% occurring once; the ten biggest clones make up approximately 2.4%. The chain recombines TRBV20-1 with TRBJ2-3; D possibly corresponds to TRBD1 (6 bases). Sequencing was performed on whole blood, taken in connection with sensitization to the hapten diphenylcyclopropenone (DPC). The source of this sequence is a woman in her twenties or thirties with alopecia areata. Some clones in this sample may be carry-over from other donors' samples. Here the CDR3 DNA reads TGCAGTGCTAGAGTCTCCCGGGACACACTCACAGATACGCAGTATTTT. As protein: CSARVSRDTLTDTQYF.